The 2 T cell receptor beta chains listed next were all sequenced from one sample in a study of blood T cell repertoires in COVID-19. Some clones are missing from TCRdb's copy, which holds only in-frame ones; the method was immunoSEQ multiplex PCR. This table holds around 150,000 clones, approximately 90% found once. Sequenced: peripheral blood. The source is a woman aged 55 to 70 who had recovered from COVID-19.

The rearrangement joins TRBV5-1 to TRBJ2-7; 16 bases align to TRBD2. The CDR3 covers 18 residues. Germline-derived CDR1 and CDR2 are SGHRS and YFSETQ. The ends lost 2 bases at V and 4 bases at J; junction bases unmatched: 9. In DNA, the CDR3 is TGCGCCAGCAGCTTAGGGACTAGCGGGGGGGTTTTAAGTTACGAGCAGTACTTC. Translation: CASSLGTSGGVLSYEQYF.

The chain combines TRBV3-1 (or the pseudogene TRBV3-2) with TRBJ1-2, with D possibly being TRBD1 (5 bases). The V end was cut by 1 base, the J end by 2 bases, with 8 bases between. The CDR3 is made up of 14 amino acids. Germline assignment: CDR1 LGHDT and CDR2 YNNKEL (reference sequence). This CDR3 is CASSQVGGNYGYTF. The CDR3 region has the DNA TGTGCCAGCAGCCAAGTGGGGGGGAACTATGGCTACACCTTC.